Shown below are 12 T cell receptor beta chains from a single sample sequenced in a study of OX40 agonist ivuxolimab in advanced cancers. TCRdb's table, derived via immunoSEQ multiplex PCR, lists solely in-frame clones and lacks some. The table shows approximately 77,000 clones, with more than 70% occurring only once. The sequenced sample was CD4+ or CD8+ T cells sorted from blood, obtained in a trial of the OX40 agonist ivuxolimab. All receptors derive from an adult with an advanced solid tumor such as melanoma, head and neck, liver or kidney cancer.

The genes are TRBV9 and TRBJ2-1; 7 positions match TRBD2. The length of the CDR3 is 15 residues. From germline, CDR1 is SGDLS and CDR2 YYNGEE. V dropped 2 bases and J dropped 2; count of bases not matched to a gene: 4. This CDR3 is CASSVYSGTYNEQFF. The CDR3 DNA reads as TGTGCCAGCAGCGTTTACAGCGGGACCTACAATGAGCAGTTCTTC.

The chain joins TRBV6-1 to TRBJ1-1; tentatively, D is TRBD1 (5 bases). Between the trimmed V and J ends, which lost 6 bases and 1 base, there was a span of 12 bases. CDR3 size: 14 residues. Germline V gives CDR1 MNHNS, CDR2 SASEGT. The CDR3 sequence: CASRRQGTNTEAFF. DNA for the CDR3: TGTGCCAGCAGGAGGCAGGGAACGAACACTGAAGCTTTCTTT.

As DNA, the CDR3 is TGTGCCAGCAGTTACCCCGTGGGAGGATCCTACAATGAGCAGTTCTTC. This gives the protein CASSYPVGGSYNEQFF. This chain joins TRBV6-5 and TRBJ2-1; D possibly corresponds to TRBD2 (6 bases). Germline CDR1 is MNHEY and CDR2 is SVGAGI. Trimming pared 2 bases from V and 1 base from J, leaving 12 bases between. The CDR3 consists of 16 residues.

This chain uses TRBV28 with TRBJ1-4; TRBD1 agrees at 7 bases. Per germline, CDR1 MDHEN and CDR2 SYDVKM. The V gene end was trimmed by 6 bases and the J gene end by 5 bases; junction bases not matched to a gene: 6. This CDR3 has 14 amino acids. Here the CDR3 DNA reads TGTGCCAGCAGCTCGGGACAGTGGAATGAAAAACTGTTTTTT. Translating it yields CASSSGQWNEKLFF.

This clone came up once. The V gene is TRBV7-6, the J gene TRBJ2-7; 7 bases are shared with TRBD1. With 5 bases clipped from V and 2 bases from J, the junction kept 3 bases outside the gene matches. This CDR3 is 13 amino acids long. Germline CDR1 SGHVS, CDR2 FNYEAQ. The CDR3 protein is CASSEGTAYEQYF. The CDR3 region has the DNA TGTGCCAGCAGCGAAGGGACAGCCTACGAGCAGTACTTC.

CDR3 sequence reads: CASSPWGYGELFF. CDR3 bases: TGTGCCAGCTCACCGTGGGGGTACGGGGAGCTGTTTTTT. The J gene is TRBJ2-2, the V gene TRBV18; the D gene could be TRBD1 or TRBD2 (5 bases each). The length of the CDR3 is 13 residues. Deletions cut 3 bases from V and 7 bases from J, with 9 bases between. The germline gives CDR1 KGHSH, CDR2 LQKENI.

This clone is a singleton in its sample. CDR3 DNA sequence: TGTGCCAGCAGTCGCTACCGGGACAGGGGAGGAAACTATGGCTACACCTTC. It encodes CASSRYRDRGGNYGYTF. The genes are TRBV28 and TRBJ1-2, with TRBD1 identical over 10 bases. Germline V gives CDR1 MDHEN, CDR2 SYDVKM. The CDR3 spans 17 residues. V dropped 5 bases and J dropped 2; count of bases not matched to a gene: 11.

The chain joins TRBV7-2 to TRBJ2-2; possibly TRBD2 for D (6 bases). CDR3 length: 15 residues. The V end lost 5 bases, the J end lost 0 bases, and 10 bases lay between the germline ends. Germline CDR1 reads SGHTA; CDR2 reads FQGNSA. The CDR3 nucleotides are TGTGCCAGCAGCCGCGGGGTGACGAACACCGGGGAGCTGTTTTTT. It translates to CASSRGVTNTGELFF.

This clone was detected only a few times. The V gene is TRBV7-9, the J gene TRBJ2-2, with a possible D match to TRBD1 (5 bases). This CDR3 spans 17 amino acids. Trimming pared 3 bases from V and 0 bases from J, leaving 14 bases between. The germline V gene has CDR1 SEHNR and CDR2 FQNEAQ (reference sequence). The chain's CDR3 is CASSFGRRGSNTGELFF. As DNA, the CDR3 is TGTGCCAGCAGCTTCGGTCGAAGGGGATCGAACACCGGGGAGCTGTTTTTT.

This clone was picked up a small number of times. The chain joins TRBV5-5 to TRBJ1-5; 8 bases align to TRBD1. Germline lookup yields CDR1 SGHKS and CDR2 YYEKEE (reference sequence). The J segment lost 6 bases and the V segment lost 2 bases, leaving 7 bases of the junction unmatched. The CDR3 spans 15 residues. In DNA form, the CDR3 reads TGTGCCAGCAGCTTTGAGACAGGGGCGGGTCAGCCCCAGCATTTT. Residues: CASSFETGAGQPQHF.

This chain joins TRBV6-5 and TRBJ1-5; TRBD1 is a possible D gene (5 bases). Deletions cut 0 bases from V and 5 bases from J, with 11 bases between. This CDR3 is 15 amino acids long. Germline CDR1 MNHEY, CDR2 SVGAGI. The CDR3 protein is CASSYSGGVDQPQHF. The CDR3 region has the DNA TGTGCCAGCAGTTACTCCGGAGGGGTTGATCAGCCCCAGCATTTT.

The chain is built from TRBV7-2 and TRBJ1-1; D ambiguous. V lost 1 base and J 1 base, leaving 10 bases between the germline ends. Germline CDR1 is SGHTA and CDR2 is FQGNSA. The CDR3 has 15 amino acids. CDR3 bases: TGTGCCAGCAGCTTAGTATCGGTGGGGAACACTGAAGCTTTCTTT. This codes for CASSLVSVGNTEAFF.